This T cell receptor (beta chain) stems from a study of graft-versus-host responses after intestinal transplantation. Study-level background: Transplants were multivisceral, liver-intestinal, or isolated intestinal. Anti-thymocyte globulin was used for induction in all recipients, who then took tacrolimus and steroids for roughly 3 years. Points from the study as a whole: Early post-transplant HvG declines showed an association with peak circulating GvH clone levels. Analysis identified GvH clones in recipient marrow, with some appearing first in ileum or blood.

For this clone: Its target is unknown.

V lost 0 bases and J lost 4; bases outside the gene matches: 3. The V gene's germline CDR1 is SGHNT and CDR2 YYREEE (reference sequence). The CDR3 totals 16 residues. Sequenced by immunoSEQ multiplex PCR; TCRdb stores in-frame clones only, minus some. This sample has tens of thousands of clones, with approximately 94% found just once. This clonotype was obtained from a human donor who was the organ donor for an intestinal transplant. Sequenced here: unstimulated CD4+ T cells sorted from spleen or lymph node cells, sampled before transplant. The chain is built from TRBV5-4 and TRBJ2-3; 12 bases fit TRBD2. CDR3 loop: CASSLGLAGGADTQYF. CDR3 nucleotide sequence: TGTGCCAGCAGCTTGGGTCTAGCGGGGGGGGCAGATACGCAGTATTTT.